The 26 T cell receptor beta chains below all came from one sample that was sequenced in a study of PD-1 blockade in classical Hodgkin lymphoma. Every patient was affected by relapse after autologous stem cell transplantation, while exposure to brentuximab vedotin was not uniform. Sequencing used immunoSEQ multiplex PCR; TCRdb keeps in-frame clones, though not all of them. Of some 60,000 clones in the sample, 75% to 90% are singletons; the top ten hold 14% to 15%. The sequences come from peripheral blood mononuclear cells (PBMCs), collected at baseline. Receptors originate from a human donor with classical Hodgkin lymphoma.

The V and J genes are TRBV5-6 and TRBJ2-5; no clear D gene. The CDR3 runs 13 residues. Deletions cut 3 bases from V and 2 bases from J, with 8 bases between. Per the germline V gene, CDR1 is SGHDT and CDR2 is YYEEEE. CDR3 nucleotide sequence: TGTGCCAGCAGCTCCATTGGGCAAGAGACCCAGTACTTC. Translated: CASSSIGQETQYF.

The chain has TRBV6-1 and TRBJ1-5; D gene ambiguous. The germline gives CDR1 MNHNS, CDR2 SASEGT. Between the trimmed V and J ends, which lost 4 bases and 3 bases, there was a span of 7 bases. This CDR3 is 13 amino acids long. The CDR3, as DNA: TGTGCCAGCAGTGCACACTTCAATCAGCCCCAGCATTTT. It specifies CASSAHFNQPQHF.

Here the CDR3 reads CAWSPPAATGFF. The CDR3 DNA reads TGTGCCTGGAGCCCCCCAGCGGCGACAGGGTTCTTC. This rearrangement joins TRBV30 to TRBJ2-1, with D tentatively TRBD1 (6 bases). From germline, CDR1 is GTSNPN and CDR2 SVGIG (reference sequence). The CDR3 is made up of 12 amino acids. V lost 3 bases to trimming and J lost 15 bases, with 18 bases between them.

V gene TRBV30 combines with J gene TRBJ1-1, with TRBD1 matching over 10 bases. Germline CDR1 GTSNPN, CDR2 SVGIG (reference sequence). The CDR3 has 12 amino acids. The J segment lost 8 bases and the V segment lost 3 bases, leaving 3 bases of the junction unmatched. CDR3 residues: CAWSGTGAEAFF. CDR3 coding DNA: TGTGCCTGGAGCGGGACAGGGGCCGAAGCTTTCTTT.

The sample holds one count of this clone. The gene calls are TRBV6-5 and TRBJ2-5, with 8 bases aligning to TRBD2. The CDR3 is 15 residues long. V lost 6 bases, J lost 5 bases, and 11 bases stayed unmatched. Germline-derived CDR1 and CDR2 are MNHEY and SVGAGI. CDR3 in amino acids: CASSNGGAGVETQYF. In DNA, the CDR3 is TGTGCCAGCAGCAACGGGGGGGCAGGTGTGGAGACCCAGTACTTC.

This chain links TRBV9 with TRBJ2-3, with a tentative D call TRBD2 (6 bases). The CDR3 runs 14 residues. Germline values: CDR1 SGDLS, CDR2 YYNGEE. V lost 4 bases and J lost 4, with 13 bases in between. CDR3 in amino acids: CASSPRGLPDTQYF. DNA for the CDR3: TGTGCCAGCAGCCCGCGGGGTTTACCAGATACGCAGTATTTT.

This clone occurred a few times. V gene TRBV9 combines with J gene TRBJ2-3, with 12 bases fitting TRBD2. Germline CDR1 is SGDLS and CDR2 is YYNGEE. Trimming removed 7 bases from V and 1 base from J; junction bases left unmatched: 13. The CDR3 length is 18 residues. CDR3 nucleotides: TGTGCCAGCGGGCTAGCGGGGGGGCCTAGTTACCGCACAGATACGCAGTATTTT. Amino acids: CASGLAGGPSYRTDTQYF.

The rearrangement links TRBV10-2 to TRBJ1-2, with D possibly TRBD1 on 5 matching bases. V was cut by 3 bases and J by 6 bases, with 17 bases left in between. CDR1 WSHSY and CDR2 SAAADI come from the germline V gene. This CDR3 is 15 amino acids long. CDR3: CASSEFGTPSHGYTF. CDR3 sequence (DNA): TGCGCCAGCAGTGAATTTGGGACGCCATCGCATGGCTACACCTTC.

The V call is TRBV15, the J call TRBJ2-6; D is tentatively TRBD1 or TRBD2 (5 bases each). V was pared by 5 bases and J by 0 bases, with 11 bases between. Germline V gene sequence: CDR1 LNHNV, CDR2 YYDKDF (reference sequence). This CDR3 comprises 16 residues. The CDR3 protein is CATSLGDPSGANVLTF. CDR3 bases: TGTGCCACCAGCCTGGGGGACCCCTCTGGGGCCAACGTCCTGACTTTC. Filled out from reference TRBV15 and TRBJ2-6, the complete variable domain reads DAMVIQNPRYQVTQFGKPVTLSCSQTLNHNVMYWYQQKSSQAPKLLFHYYDKDFNNEADTPDNFQSRRPNTSFCFLDIRSPGLGDTAMYLCATSLGDPSGANVLTFGAGSRLTVL.

V is TRBV30 and J is TRBJ1-1, with no clear D. The germline V gene has CDR1 GTSNPN and CDR2 SVGIG (reference sequence). The CDR3 is 14 amino acids. Trimming removed 0 bases at V and 1 base at J, with 9 bases between. The CDR3 region has the DNA TGTGCCTGGAGTGTATTCCAAGAGAACACTGAAGCTTTCTTT. This gives the protein CAWSVFQENTEAFF.

This clone has only a few counts. The rearrangement joins TRBV19 to TRBJ1-1; 7 positions agree with TRBD1. CDR3 length equals 15 residues. Trimming removed 6 bases from V and 4 bases from J; junction bases left unmatched: 11. CDR1 LNHDA and CDR2 SQIVND come from the germline V gene (reference sequence). Here the CDR3 reads CASRRSEAGGTEAFF. DNA of the CDR3: TGTGCCAGTAGGAGATCTGAGGCAGGGGGCACTGAAGCTTTCTTT.

V is TRBV30 and J is TRBJ1-1; the D is unclear. Germline values: CDR1 GTSNPN, CDR2 SVGIG (reference sequence). V lost 8 bases to trimming and J lost 4 bases, with 14 bases between them. The CDR3 runs to 12 residues. The CDR3 loop is CAGLKMSTEAFF. The CDR3 DNA reads as TGTGCCGGATTGAAGATGAGCACTGAAGCTTTCTTT.

The chain combines TRBV5-1 with TRBJ2-1; TRBD1 matches 7 bases. The length of the CDR3 is 14 residues. The J segment lost 13 bases and the V segment lost 0 bases, leaving 10 bases of the junction unmatched. Germline V gene sequence: CDR1 SGHRS, CDR2 YFSETQ. The CDR3 here is CASSLGDSQTGQFF. The CDR3 DNA sequence: TGCGCCAGCAGCTTGGGGGACAGCCAGACGGGACAGTTCTTC.

This sequence joins TRBV2 and TRBJ2-3, with 7 nucleotides matching TRBD2. This CDR3 spans 13 amino acids. V lost 7 bases to trimming and J lost 1 base; unmatched junction nucleotides: 2. From germline, CDR1 is SNHLY and CDR2 FYNNEI. This CDR3 is CASKRGGTDTQYF. The CDR3 DNA follows: TGTGCCAGCAAACGGGGGGGCACAGATACGCAGTATTTT.

The chain is built from TRBV7-9 and TRBJ1-4, with D possibly being TRBD1 (5 bases). The length of the CDR3 is 13 residues. Germline CDR1 reads SEHNR; CDR2 reads FQNEAQ (reference sequence). Trimming took off 2 bases at V and 6 bases at J, with 7 bases between the two ends. CDR3 amino acids: CASSLIRDEKLFF. The CDR3 DNA sequence: TGTGCCAGCAGCTTAATCAGGGATGAAAAACTGTTTTTT.

The rearrangement joins TRBV19 to TRBJ2-1; the D is unclear. This CDR3 is built from 11 residues. Germline values: CDR1 LNHDA, CDR2 SQIVND (reference sequence). Trimming removed 4 bases from V and 5 bases from J, with 3 bases in between. In DNA, the CDR3 is TGTGCCAGTAGTACCCACAATGAGCAGTTCTTC. This gives the protein CASSTHNEQFF.

CDR3 sequence (DNA): TGTGCCAGCAGCAAATTGGGGCAAATGTACACTGAAGCTTTCTTT. Translated: CASSKLGQMYTEAFF. J is TRBJ1-1 and V is TRBV21-1; the DNA was not compared with TRBD1, the D call given in the table. TRBV21-1 is recorded as a pseudogene. This CDR3 region has 15 residues.

This chain connects TRBV30 to TRBJ1-1; 7 nucleotides line up with TRBD1. Germline V CDR1 and CDR2: GTSNPN, SVGIG (reference sequence). This CDR3 is built from 15 residues. The V gene end was trimmed by 3 bases and the J gene end by 1 base; junction bases not matched to a gene: 8. The CDR3 DNA follows: TGTGCCTGGAGAGGGTACAGGGGTAGGAACACTGAAGCTTTCTTT. As protein: CAWRGYRGRNTEAFF. The whole variable domain, remainder taken from reference TRBV30 and TRBJ1-1, is SQTIHQWPATLVQPVGSPLSLECTVEGTSNPNLYWYRQAAGRGLQLLFYSVGIGQISSEVPQNLSASRPQDRQFILSSKKLLLSDSGFYLCAWRGYRGRNTEAFFGQGTRLTVV.

The chain combines TRBV4-1 with TRBJ2-7, with TRBD2 identical over 7 bases. CDR3 length: 15 residues. V was pared by 4 bases and J by 0 bases, with 6 bases of the junction left unmatched. In germline, CDR1 is MGHRA, CDR2 YSYEKL. The CDR3 here is CASSLLADSSYEQYF. The CDR3 coding sequence is TGCGCCAGCAGCCTCCTAGCGGATAGCTCCTACGAGCAGTACTTC.

J is TRBJ2-3 and V is TRBV6-1; weak D call: TRBD2 (6 bases). Germline lookup yields CDR1 MNHNS and CDR2 SASEGT. Trimming took off 6 bases at V and 2 bases at J, with 9 bases between the two ends. CDR3 length equals 13 residues. CDR3 sequence (DNA): TGTGCCAGCAGGCGGGGTGCCACAGATACGCAGTATTTT. It is translated as CASRRGATDTQYF.

The J gene is TRBJ1-5, the V gene TRBV7-5; the table gives TRBD1 as D, unverified against the DNA. TRBV7-5 is assigned pseudogene status. The CDR3 totals 16 residues. CDR3 DNA: TGTGCCAGAAACAAAAACAGGGATGGTAAGGATCAGCCCCAGCATTTT. Its translation: CARNKNRDGKDQPQHF.

The chain joins TRBV27 to TRBJ2-2, with D possibly TRBD1 on 6 matching bases. The CDR3 runs to 14 residues. The germline CDR1 and CDR2 sequences are MNHEY and SMNVEV (reference sequence). V dropped 2 bases and J dropped 7 bases, with 11 bases sitting between them. This CDR3 reads CASSLTGTGGELFF. The CDR3 DNA is TGTGCCAGCAGTTTAACAGGGACGGGCGGGGAGCTGTTTTTT.

V gene TRBV5-1 combines with J gene TRBJ2-7; 7 nucleotides agree with TRBD1. V lost 2 bases to trimming and J lost 0 bases; unmatched junction nucleotides: 2. The CDR3 has 14 amino acids. Per germline, CDR1 SGHRS and CDR2 YFSETQ. DNA of the CDR3: TGCGCCAGCAGCTTTGGGGACAGCTCCTACGAGCAGTACTTC. It codes for CASSFGDSSYEQYF.

The rearrangement links TRBV30 to TRBJ2-3, with D uncertain. The germline V gene has CDR1 GTSNPN and CDR2 SVGIG (reference sequence). V was trimmed by 2 bases and J by 2 bases, leaving 8 bases between them. This CDR3 comprises 13 residues. CDR3 residues: CAWSKELTDTQYF. CDR3 coding DNA: TGTGCCTGGAGTAAAGAACTCACAGATACGCAGTATTTT. The full variable domain, rest sourced from reference TRBV30 and TRBJ2-3, is SQTIHQWPATLVQPVGSPLSLECTVEGTSNPNLYWYRQAAGRGLQLLFYSVGIGQISSEVPQNLSASRPQDRQFILSSKKLLLSDSGFYLCAWSKELTDTQYFGPGTRLTVL.

This chain uses TRBV18 with TRBJ2-2; D is unclear. Germline CDR1 reads KGHSH; CDR2 reads LQKENI. Trimming pared 0 bases from V and 3 bases from J, leaving 5 bases between. This CDR3 region has 14 residues. CDR3 sequence reads: CASSPPLDTGELFF. CDR3 DNA sequence: TGTGCCAGCTCACCACCGTTGGACACCGGGGAGCTGTTTTTT.

This clone was counted a single time. The gene calls are TRBV11-2 and TRBJ1-2; maybe TRBD1 (5 bases). The CDR3 consists of 14 residues. The germline V and J ends were trimmed by 5 bases and 4 bases, with 14 bases remaining between them. Germline V gene data show CDR1 as SGHAT and CDR2 as FQNNGV. The CDR3 sequence: CASSHSGGFYGYTF. The CDR3 DNA reads as TGTGCCAGCAGCCACAGCGGGGGGTTCTATGGCTACACCTTC.